These 6 T cell receptor beta chains were all obtained from the same sample, sequenced in a study of regulatory T cells in long-lasting Graves disease. The time point here: persistent/refractory GD, antithyroid drugs over 5 years with positive TRAb. Scientists built the TCR library using RNA that was extracted from PBMCs. With iRepertoire HTBI primers and Arm-PCR of CDR3 regions, TCR beta libraries were built. TCRdb reanalysed the multiplex PCR reads using MiXCR and keeps one entry per CDR3 protein. This table has about 310,000 distinct CDR3 sequences, under 25% appearing once. This material consisted of peripheral blood mononuclear cells (PBMCs), taken when the disease was refractory, from a patient treated with antithyroid drugs. The receptors were gathered from a female donor with Graves disease.

This clonotype showed up just a few times. The rearrangement uses TRBV5-1 and TRBJ1-1; no definite D call. Germline V lookup: CDR1 SGHRS, CDR2 YFSETQ. The CDR3 is 13 residues long. Trimming took off 2 bases at V and 2 bases at J, with 7 bases between the two ends. The CDR3, as DNA: TGCGCCAGCAGCTTAGGGTTCAACACTGAAGCTTTCTTT. This gives the protein CASSLGFNTEAFF.

This clonotype appeared many times. This sequence joins TRBV7-2 and TRBJ2-6; D unresolved. Germline CDR1 SGHTA, CDR2 FQGNSA. Trimming took off 5 bases at V and 0 bases at J, with 8 bases between the two ends. This CDR3 is built from 15 residues. As DNA, the CDR3 is TGTGCCAGCAGCCCTTTTGACTCTGGGGCCAACGTCCTGACTTTC. As protein: CASSPFDSGANVLTF.

This clonotype showed up just a few times. J is TRBJ2-7 and V is TRBV15; D is unclear. The CDR3 loop spans 15 amino acids. The germline CDR1 and CDR2 sequences are LNHNV and YYDKDF (reference sequence). Trimming cost V 1 base and J 0 bases, with 10 bases left between them. CDR3 in DNA: TGTGCCACCAGCAGAGGGGCGGAAAGCTCCTACGAGCAGTACTTC. It yields the protein CATSRGAESSYEQYF.

The chain couples TRBV9 to TRBJ2-3; 10 positions agree with TRBD2. Germline assignment: CDR1 SGDLS and CDR2 YYNGEE. This CDR3 is 17 amino acids long. The V and J ends lost 3 bases and 2 bases, in that order; junction bases with no gene match: 9. The CDR3 loop reads CASSAAGTSASTDTQYF. CDR3 in DNA: TGTGCCAGCAGCGCGGCCGGGACTAGCGCCTCCACAGATACGCAGTATTTT.

This clonotype was detected ten times or more. The rearrangement links TRBV19 to TRBJ2-7; D is undetermined. V lost 2 bases and J lost 5, with 7 bases in between. This CDR3 region has 12 residues. Germline V gene lookup returns CDR1 LNHDA and CDR2 SQIVND (reference sequence). CDR3 coding DNA: TGTGCCAGTAGTATACCCGGAGACGAGCAGTACTTC. Its translation is CASSIPGDEQYF.

The J gene is TRBJ1-2, the V gene TRBV9; D call uncertain. CDR1 and CDR2 (germline): SGDLS, YYNGEE. Trimming took off 7 bases at V and 4 bases at J, with 20 bases between the two ends. The length of the CDR3 is 15 residues. CDR3 amino acids: CASGGLDPRPYGYTF. The DNA of the CDR3 is TGTGCCAGCGGAGGTCTCGATCCCCGTCCCTATGGCTACACCTTC.